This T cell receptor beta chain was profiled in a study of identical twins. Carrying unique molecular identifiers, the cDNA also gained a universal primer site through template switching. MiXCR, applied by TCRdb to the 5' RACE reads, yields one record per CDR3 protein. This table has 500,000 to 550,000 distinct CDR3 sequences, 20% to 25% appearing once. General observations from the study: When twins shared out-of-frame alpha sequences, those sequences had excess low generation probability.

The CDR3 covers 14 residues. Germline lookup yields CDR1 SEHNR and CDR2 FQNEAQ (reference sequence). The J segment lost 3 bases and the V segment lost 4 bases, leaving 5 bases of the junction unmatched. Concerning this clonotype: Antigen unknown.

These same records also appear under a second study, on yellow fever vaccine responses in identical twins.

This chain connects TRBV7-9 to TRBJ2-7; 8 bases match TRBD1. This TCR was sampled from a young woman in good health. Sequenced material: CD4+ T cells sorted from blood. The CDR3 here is CASSSKDRVYEQYV. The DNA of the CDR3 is TGTGCCAGCAGCTCAAAGGACAGGGTCTACGAGCAGTACGTC.